Following are 14 T cell receptor beta chains from one sample sequenced in a study of blood T cell repertoires in COVID-19 (dated by TCRdb to between 2020 and 2021). The protocol used for the library was the immunoSEQ multiplex PCR assay. What TCRdb holds here is the immuneACCESS table cut down to in-frame rearrangements. Part of the clones is not present; checked against another copy, under half of the missing clones reflect an unresolved V gene, and the others are unexplained. The sample table contains under 400,000 clones; only one count was recorded for about 90% of them. The ten top clones hold about 10% of the sample. The sample taken for sequencing was peripheral blood. These receptors all stem from a woman aged 30 to 39 with COVID-19, enrolled during active disease.

The chain joins TRBV4-1 to TRBJ2-5; tentatively, D is TRBD2 (7 bases). This CDR3 has 16 amino acids. Germline V gene data show CDR1 as MGHRA and CDR2 as YSYEKL. V shed 1 base and J shed 2 bases, with 14 bases lying between them. The CDR3, as DNA: TGCGCCAGCAGCCAAGGGAGGGGGGGCCGACAAGAGACCCAGTACTTC. This gives the protein CASSQGRGGRQETQYF.

This clone was detected once. This chain connects TRBV7-2 to TRBJ2-2, with a possible D match to TRBD2 (6 bases). The CDR3 has 14 residues. Germline V lookup: CDR1 SGHTA, CDR2 FQGNSA. With 1 base removed from V and 6 bases from J, the gap between germline ends came to 9 bases. DNA of the CDR3: TGTGCCAGCAGCTTAGAGGCGGGGCCCGGGGAGCTGTTTTTT. Translation gives CASSLEAGPGELFF.

This clone was recorded a few times. The same CDR3 arises from other DNA sequences in this sample as well. V gene TRBV6-5 combines with J gene TRBJ2-7; the D gene is possibly TRBD1 (5 bases). The CDR3 has 13 amino acids. Germline CDR1 MNHEY, CDR2 SVGAGI. V lost 2 bases to trimming and J lost 1 base, with 6 bases between them. The CDR3 loop is CASSYRGSYEQYF. The CDR3 DNA follows: TGTGCCAGCAGTTACAGGGGTTCCTACGAGCAGTACTTC.

The chain joins TRBV18 to TRBJ2-7, with 9 bases lining up with TRBD2. The CDR3 is made up of 17 amino acids. Germline V gene lookup returns CDR1 KGHSH and CDR2 LQKENI. Trimming took 6 bases from V and 6 from J; bases not matched to a gene: 18. The CDR3 DNA follows: TGTGCCAGCTCCCTACGTTTTAGCGGGAGCGCACCCCTCGAGCAGTACTTC. It codes for CASSLRFSGSAPLEQYF.

The V and J genes are TRBV6-2 or TRBV6-3 and TRBJ2-7, with a possible D match to TRBD1 (6 bases). CDR3 length equals 14 residues. CDR1 and CDR2 (germline): MNHEY, SVGEGT. V was trimmed by 2 bases and J by 3 bases, leaving 11 bases between them. CDR3 sequence (DNA): TGTGCCAGCAGTTACGGACAGTGGGACTACGAGCAGTACTTC. It specifies CASSYGQWDYEQYF.

Turning to this clone: The sample contains more than one DNA sequence encoding this CDR3. The chain couples TRBV7-2 to TRBJ1-3; no reliable D call. The V end lost 6 bases, the J end lost 4 bases, and 4 bases lay between the germline ends. This CDR3 region has 11 residues. Germline CDR1 SGHTA, CDR2 FQGNSA. Written as DNA, the CDR3 is TGTGCCAGCAGTTCGGGAAACACCATATATTTT. It encodes CASSSGNTIYF. Full variable domain (missing parts from reference TRBV7-2 and TRBJ1-3): GAGVSQSPSNKVTEKGKDVELRCDPISGHTALYWYRQSLGQGLEFLIYFQGNSAPDKSGLPSDRFSAERTGGSVSTLTIQRTQQEDSAVYLCASSSGNTIYFGEGSWLTVV.

The gene calls are TRBV27 and TRBJ2-7, with 9 bases fitting TRBD1. This CDR3 is 17 amino acids long. Germline lookup yields CDR1 MNHEY and CDR2 SMNVEV (reference sequence). J was trimmed by 1 base and V by 6 bases; bases with no gene match: 13. Here the CDR3 reads CASSFTPWTGVSYEQYF. The CDR3 bases are TGTGCCAGCAGCTTCACCCCTTGGACAGGGGTATCCTACGAGCAGTACTTC.

This clone is a singleton in its sample. This chain connects TRBV4-3 to TRBJ2-2; 8 bases are shared with TRBD1. The germline CDR1 and CDR2 sequences are LGHNA and YSLEER. V lost 4 bases and J lost 6; bases outside the gene matches: 4. The CDR3 runs 14 residues. The CDR3 loop is CASSPDRGAGELFF. The DNA of the CDR3 is TGCGCCAGCAGCCCAGACAGGGGTGCCGGGGAGCTGTTTTTT.

This chain joins TRBV2 and TRBJ1-1, with no clear D. This CDR3 contains 11 residues. In germline, CDR1 is SNHLY, CDR2 FYNNEI. Trimming took 8 bases from V and 6 from J, leaving 10 bases between them. CDR3 sequence reads: CASEGSAEAFF. The CDR3 DNA reads TGTGCCAGCGAGGGAAGCGCTGAAGCTTTCTTT.

This clone was recorded a few times. CDR3 loop: CASSEGQDLNTGELFF. The CDR3 nucleotides are TGTGCCAGCAGCGAAGGACAGGATCTCAACACCGGGGAGCTGTTTTTT. V gene TRBV7-9 combines with J gene TRBJ2-2; 7 nucleotides agree with TRBD1. V gave up 5 bases and J gave up 2 bases; unmatched junction bases: 8. The CDR3 totals 16 residues. Germline V gives CDR1 SEHNR, CDR2 FQNEAQ (reference sequence).

This chain connects TRBV11-3 to TRBJ2-2, with TRBD2 matching over 8 bases. The CDR3 is 14 amino acids. Germline CDR1 reads SGHNT; CDR2 reads YENEEA. The junction had 0 bases not matched to a gene; V was cut back by 2 bases and J by 4 bases. CDR3 sequence (DNA): TGTGCCAGCAGCTTACGGGGGGGCACCGGGGAGCTGTTTTTT. Translating it yields CASSLRGGTGELFF. The full variable domain, its missing parts supplied by reference TRBV11-3 and TRBJ2-2, is EAGVVQSPRYKIIEKKQPVAFWCNPISGHNTLYWYLQNLGQGPELLIRYENEEAVDDSQLPKDRFSAERLKGVDSTLKIQPAELGDSAVYLCASSLRGGTGELFFGEGSRLTVL.

V and J are TRBV6-1 and TRBJ1-2; D call uncertain. CDR1 and CDR2 from the germline V gene are MNHNS and SASEGT. Trimming removed 6 bases at V and 8 bases at J, with 10 bases between. The CDR3 sequence is 11 residues long. The CDR3 DNA reads as TGTGCCAGCAGAGGAGACGAGGGCTACACCTTC. Translating it yields CASRGDEGYTF.

The sample holds one count of this clone. In DNA form, the CDR3 reads TGCAGCGTTGCTACAGAGACCCAGTACTTC. Protein: CSVATETQYF. The chain has TRBV29-1 and TRBJ2-5; D gene ambiguous. V lost 4 bases, J lost 4 bases, and 4 bases lay in between. Looked up from germline, CDR1 is SQVTM and CDR2 is ANQGSEA. This CDR3 has 10 residues.

The V gene is TRBV11-2, the J gene TRBJ2-1, with 11 bases lining up with TRBD2. The CDR3 totals 15 residues. CDR1 SGHAT and CDR2 FQNNGV come from the germline V gene. Losses at the gene ends were 2 bases for V and 8 bases for J; bases not matched to a gene: 5. This CDR3 is CASSLTSGSSYEQFF. CDR3 bases: TGTGCCAGCAGCTTAACTAGCGGGAGTTCATATGAGCAGTTCTTC.